This TCR beta chain appears in the sequencing data of a study of beta chain features in type 1 diabetes. General observations from the study: PCR could preferentially amplify shorter templates, alike in patients and controls.

This clone was seen a few times. Its cognate antigen is unknown. What was sequenced were expressed TCRB transcripts, since all of the isolated RNA had been reverse transcribed. Mean read depth for naive, central memory and regulatory T cell samples was several million reads. The data were produced by immunoSEQ multiplex PCR, yet TCRdb's version contains in-frame clones alone and is incomplete. The profile shows about 150,000 clones, more than 9.5% of them singletons. V was shortened by 3 bases and J by 3 bases, with 11 bases between the two germline ends. This CDR3 has 14 amino acids. Germline assignment: CDR1 SGHTA and CDR2 FQGNSA. Markers CD45RO/CCR7/CD25/CD127/CD95/CD27 served to sort CD4+ naive, central memory, regulatory and stem cell-like memory cells.

V usage is TRBV7-2 and J usage is TRBJ1-2; D perhaps matches TRBD1 (6 bases). The receptor was isolated from a man between 18 and 35 years old in good health. Sequencing was carried out using central memory CD4+ T cells from blood. The CDR3 sequence: CASSFDRFDYGYTF. In nucleotides, the CDR3 is TGTGCCAGCAGCTTCGACAGGTTTGACTATGGCTACACCTTC.